The 7 T cell receptor beta chains reported below all come from one sample, sequenced in a study of graft-versus-host responses after intestinal transplantation. Assay: immunoSEQ multiplex PCR; the TCRdb copy retains only in-frame clones and omits some. The sample yields around 54,000 clones, about 90% seen once. The source material was PBMCs, sampled roughly 660 days after intestinal transplant. These receptors came from a human patient who received an intestinal transplant, so some T cells may come from the graft donor.

The rearrangement joins TRBV21-1 to TRBJ2-7; the table's D call, TRBD2, was not checked against the DNA. TRBV21-1 is a known pseudogene. The CDR3 is 13 amino acids. CDR3 nucleotide sequence: TGTGCCAGCACCCTCGGGGGGGGGTACGAGCAGTACTTC. This gives the protein CASTLGGGYEQYF.

The chain is built from TRBV5-1 and TRBJ2-7; 7 nucleotides match TRBD1. This CDR3 comprises 14 residues. Trimming took 7 bases from V and 0 from J; bases not matched to a gene: 7. Germline V gives CDR1 SGHRS, CDR2 YFSETQ. CDR3 DNA: TGCGCCAGCGCGGAGGCAGGGGGCTCCTACGAGCAGTACTTC. It specifies CASAEAGGSYEQYF.

This clone was picked up one time. The J gene is TRBJ2-3, the V gene TRBV6-5; no clear D. This CDR3 has 11 amino acids. Trimming took off 6 bases at V and 5 bases at J, with 6 bases between the two ends. From germline, CDR1 is MNHEY and CDR2 SVGAGI. The chain's CDR3 is CASRWLDTQYF. CDR3 nucleotide sequence: TGTGCCAGCAGATGGTTAGATACGCAGTATTTT.

The chain uses TRBV7-7 and TRBJ2-5, with 11 nucleotides matching TRBD1. This CDR3 comprises 18 residues. The germline CDR1 and CDR2 sequences are SSHAT and FNYEAQ (reference sequence). With 2 bases clipped from V and 5 bases from J, the junction kept 13 bases outside the gene matches. The DNA of the CDR3 is TGTGCCAGCAGCTTATACGGGCGAACGGGACAGGGGGACGAGACCCAGTACTTC. Translated: CASSLYGRTGQGDETQYF.

The J gene is TRBJ1-1, the V gene TRBV7-9; D is perhaps TRBD1 (6 bases). This CDR3 is 14 amino acids long. Germline CDR1 and CDR2: SEHNR and FQNEAQ (reference sequence). V lost 3 bases, J lost 4 bases, and 12 bases lay in between. The CDR3 DNA reads TGTGCCAGCAGCTTCCGGGGAGGGGGCACTGAAGCTTTCTTT. It yields the protein CASSFRGGGTEAFF.

In its sample, this clone was seen once. The chain combines TRBV10-3 with TRBJ2-7; D is perhaps TRBD1 or TRBD2 (5 bases each). Trimming took off 7 bases at V and 4 bases at J, with 14 bases between the two ends. Looked up from germline, CDR1 is ENHRY and CDR2 is SYGVKD. The CDR3 contains 13 residues. CDR3: CAIKGTASYEQYF. The DNA for the CDR3 is TGTGCCATCAAAGGGACGGCTTCTTACGAGCAGTACTTC.

The genes are TRBV27 and TRBJ2-7; tentatively, D is TRBD1 or TRBD2 (6 bases each). This CDR3 region has 16 residues. V dropped 8 bases and J dropped 0 bases, with 20 bases sitting between them. CDR1 and CDR2 (germline): MNHEY, SMNVEV (reference sequence). The CDR3: CASRRGTGAFSYEQYF. For the CDR3, the DNA is TGTGCCAGCCGACGAGGGACGGGGGCGTTCTCCTACGAGCAGTACTTC.